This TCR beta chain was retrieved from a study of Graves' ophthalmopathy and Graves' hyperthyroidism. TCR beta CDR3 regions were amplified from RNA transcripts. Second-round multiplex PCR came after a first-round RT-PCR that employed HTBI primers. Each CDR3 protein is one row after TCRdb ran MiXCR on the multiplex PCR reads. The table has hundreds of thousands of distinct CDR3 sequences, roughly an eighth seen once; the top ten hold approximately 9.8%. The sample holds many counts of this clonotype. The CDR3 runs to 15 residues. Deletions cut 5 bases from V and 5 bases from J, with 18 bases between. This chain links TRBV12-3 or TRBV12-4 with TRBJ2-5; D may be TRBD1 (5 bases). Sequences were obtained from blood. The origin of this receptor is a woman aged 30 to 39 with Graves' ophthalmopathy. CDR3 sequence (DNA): TGTGCCAGCAGTCCGCGTAAGGGGCTGGGGGAGACCCAGTACTTC. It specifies CASSPRKGLGETQYF.